A selection of T cell receptor beta chains follows, all from one sample in a study of shared clonotypes between healthy human individuals. Only in-frame clones appear in the TCRdb table, and some are missing; sequencing was by immunoSEQ multiplex PCR. The repertoire holds about 2 million clones, about 95% seen once, with 0.85% to 1.2% in the top ten. Sequencing input: naive CD8+ T cells sorted from blood. Receptors originate from a man between 18 and 29 years old in good health. Each CDR3 is given with its conserved first and last residue. The order of the fields is D gene, V gene, clone size, J gene, CDR3 protein, CDR3 DNA. The D gene is left open where the match is weak. The size field is filled for only some rows; it gives once, few, many or a size class.

TRBD2	TRBV13	-	TRBJ2-1	CASRPLAGETDEQFF	TGTGCCAGCAGGCCACTAGCGGGGGAGACGGATGAGCAGTTCTTC
TRBD1	TRBV6-5	-	TRBJ1-1	CASSFGQGNTEAFF	TGTGCCAGCAGTTTCGGACAGGGTAACACTGAAGCTTTCTTT
-	TRBV27	-	TRBJ1-6	CASSPSGPYNSPLHF	TGTGCCAGCAGTCCGTCGGGACCTTATAATTCACCCCTCCACTTT
TRBD1	TRBV7-9	-	TRBJ1-1	CASSLTDRGTEAFF	TGTGCCAGCAGCTTGACCGACAGGGGCACTGAAGCTTTCTTT
-	TRBV4-1	once	TRBJ2-7	CASSQVLVLGQYEQYF	TGCGCCAGCAGCCAAGTATTGGTTCTCGGCCAATACGAGCAGTACTTC
-	TRBV4-1	-	TRBJ1-1	CASSQTGTVNTEAFF	TGCGCCAGCAGCCAGACCGGGACCGTGAACACTGAAGCTTTCTTT
-	TRBV5-1	few	TRBJ1-5	CASSSEGTDNQPQHF	TGCGCCAGCAGCTCTGAGGGGACTGACAATCAGCCCCAGCATTTT
TRBD1	TRBV4-3	-	TRBJ1-1	CASSQEHRGTEAFF	TGCGCCAGCAGCCAAGAACACAGGGGCACTGAAGCTTTCTTT
TRBD2	TRBV6-5	-	TRBJ2-7	CASSYGLVGTEQYF	TGTGCCAGCAGTTACGGACTAGTGGGGACCGAGCAGTACTTC
-	TRBV28	-	TRBJ1-2	CTSSLTGTAGYGYTF	TGTACCAGCAGTTTAACGGGTACAGCTGGCTATGGCTACACCTTC
-	TRBV5-8	-	TRBJ1-2	CASSQGLGNGYTF	TGTGCCAGCAGCCAGGGGTTGGGGAATGGCTACACCTTC
-	TRBV30	-	TRBJ1-6	CAWSDTNNSPLHF	TGTGCCTGGAGTGACACGAATAATTCACCCCTCCACTTT
-	TRBV5-6	-	TRBJ1-1	CASSPDGGLNTEAFF	TGTGCCAGCAGCCCTGATGGCGGATTGAACACTGAAGCTTTCTTT
TRBD2	TRBV7-8	-	TRBJ2-1	CASSLSGLAELFATEFF	TGTGCCAGCAGCTTATCGGGACTAGCGGAGCTCTTTGCCACCGAGTTCTTC
-	TRBV9	-	TRBJ2-2	CASSAALAANTGELFF	TGTGCCAGCAGCGCCGCATTGGCAGCGAACACCGGGGAGCTGTTTTTT
-	TRBV7-2	-	TRBJ2-7	CASSLGLAGAYEQYF	TGTGCCAGCAGCTTAGGTCTTGCAGGGGCCTACGAGCAGTACTTC
-	TRBV6-6	-	TRBJ2-3	CASSADTQYF	TGTGCCAGCAGTGCAGATACGCAGTATTTT
TRBD2	TRBV10-2	-	TRBJ2-7	CASSDPGSGGYEQYF	TGCGCCAGCAGTGACCCGGGGAGCGGGGGGTACGAGCAGTACTTC
-	TRBV11-3	-	TRBJ2-7	CASSLLSGNVHSYEQYF	TGTGCCAGCAGCTTATTATCTGGTAACGTGCATTCCTACGAGCAGTACTTC
-	TRBV7-8	once	TRBJ2-3	CASATENTDTQYF	TGTGCCAGCGCTACGGAAAACACAGATACGCAGTATTTT
TRBD2	TRBV2	-	TRBJ2-7	CASSDFGTSGAEQYF	TGTGCCAGCAGTGACTTCGGGACTAGCGGGGCCGAGCAGTACTTC
TRBD1	TRBV10-3	-	TRBJ1-4	CAAQGALANEKLFF	TGTGCCGCACAGGGGGCGCTGGCTAATGAAAAACTGTTTTTT
-	TRBV7-9	-	TRBJ2-7	CASSPSEGREYEQYF	TGTGCCAGCAGCCCCTCGGAAGGGAGAGAATACGAGCAGTACTTC
TRBD1	TRBV5-6	-	TRBJ2-5	CASSSAGTGEETQYF	TGTGCCAGCAGCTCCGCCGGGACAGGGGAAGAGACCCAGTACTTC
TRBD1	TRBV19	-	TRBJ2-7	CASGPTGGNEQYF	TGTGCCAGTGGCCCGACAGGGGGAAACGAGCAGTACTTC
-	TRBV30	once	TRBJ1-2	CAWKGLTRINGYTF	TGTGCCTGGAAAGGGCTAACACGAATAAATGGCTACACCTTC
-	TRBV29-1	-	TRBJ2-2	CSVEDPEGLLAGELFF	TGCAGCGTTGAAGACCCCGAGGGTCTCCTCGCCGGGGAGCTGTTTTTT
-	TRBV18	-	TRBJ1-1	CASSLTENTEAFF	TGTGCCAGCTCACTGACGGAAAACACTGAAGCTTTCTTT
TRBD1	TRBV4-1	-	TRBJ2-5	CASSQDETGGYQETQYF	TGCGCCAGCAGCCAAGACGAGACAGGGGGTTACCAAGAGACCCAGTACTTC
-	TRBV19	-	TRBJ2-1	CASSLDTTSLNEQFF	TGTGCCAGTAGTCTCGATACGACTAGTCTCAATGAGCAGTTCTTC
-	TRBV27	once	TRBJ2-2	CASSYGTSTGELFF	TGTGCCAGCAGTTACGGGACATCCACCGGGGAGCTGTTTTTT
-	TRBV7-2	-	TRBJ1-2	CASSPPPGVSLDGYTF	TGTGCCAGCAGCCCCCCACCGGGGGTCTCTTTGGATGGCTACACCTTC
-	TRBV4-1	once	TRBJ2-5	CASSLDMEETQYF	TGCGCCAGCAGCCTCGATATGGAAGAGACCCAGTACTTC
-	TRBV5-4	-	TRBJ2-7	CASSLDRASEQYF	TGTGCCAGCAGCTTGGACAGAGCCAGCGAGCAGTACTTC
-	TRBV6-1	-	TRBJ2-7	CASRLTAYYEQYF	TGTGCCAGCAGGTTGACTGCTTACTACGAGCAGTACTTC
-	TRBV7-9	-	TRBJ2-7	CASSSTLDEQYF	TGTGCCAGCAGCTCAACCTTGGACGAGCAGTACTTC
TRBD2	TRBV30	-	TRBJ2-3	CAWSAIGGGGTDTQYF	TGTGCCTGGAGTGCAATCGGCGGGGGGGGCACAGATACGCAGTATTTT
-	TRBV28	once	TRBJ2-3	CASSLTDYRISTDTQYF	TGTGCCAGCAGTTTGACAGATTACAGGATTAGCACAGATACGCAGTATTTT
-	TRBV4-3	few	TRBJ2-2	CASSPYPGELFF	TGCGCCAGCAGCCCGTACCCCGGGGAGCTGTTTTTT
-	TRBV29-1	-	TRBJ2-7	CSAVGVNYYEQYF	TGCAGCGCTGTGGGGGTCAACTACTACGAGCAGTACTTC
-	TRBV7-6	-	TRBJ1-1	CASSPGTANTEAFF	TGTGCCAGCAGCCCCGGGACGGCCAACACTGAAGCTTTCTTT
TRBD1	TRBV6-6	-	TRBJ1-2	CATGGQGNYGYTF	TGTGCCACCGGAGGACAGGGGAACTATGGCTACACCTTC
TRBD2	TRBV19	-	TRBJ2-3	CASSMTSGTTDTQYF	TGTGCCAGTAGTATGACTAGCGGGACCACAGATACGCAGTATTTT
-	TRBV4-1	-	TRBJ2-7	CASSVGRSSYEQYF	TGCGCCAGCAGTGTGGGACGGAGCTCCTACGAGCAGTACTTC
TRBD1	TRBV4-1	-	TRBJ2-5	CASSEGQGLGETQYF	TGCGCCAGCAGCGAAGGACAGGGCTTGGGGGAGACCCAGTACTTC
-	TRBV5-1	-	TRBJ2-2	CASKSASLFAPGELFF	TGCGCCAGCAAGTCCGCCAGCCTTTTCGCCCCCGGGGAGCTGTTTTTT
-	TRBV6-5	-	TRBJ2-1	CASSGPGSGEQFF	TGTGCCAGCAGTGGGCCAGGATCCGGGGAGCAGTTCTTC
-	TRBV6-4	once	TRBJ2-1	CASSDREGGNEQFF	TGTGCCAGCAGTGACAGAGAGGGCGGCAATGAGCAGTTCTTC
-	TRBV5-6	-	TRBJ1-2	CASTPQGGGRGYTF	TGTGCCAGCACCCCCCAAGGGGGGGGCAGGGGCTACACCTTC
-	TRBV25-1	-	TRBJ2-7	CASSEVGTNEQYF	TGTGCCAGCAGTGAAGTCGGGACAAACGAGCAGTACTTC
TRBD2	TRBV28	-	TRBJ2-3	CASSKGGLVDTQYF	TGTGCCAGCAGCAAGGGAGGGCTAGTTGATACGCAGTATTTT
-	TRBV5-1	-	TRBJ2-7	CASSDASSYEQYF	TGCGCCAGCTCGGACGCGAGCTCCTACGAGCAGTACTTC
-	TRBV10-3	once	TRBJ2-7	CAISEHRDYLGF	TGTGCCATCAGTGAGCACAGGGACTACCTAGGGTTC
-	TRBV13	-	TRBJ2-7	CASSLRGASYEQYF	TGTGCCAGCAGCTTAAGGGGGGCCAGCTACGAGCAGTACTTC
-	TRBV9	-	TRBJ1-1	CASSVSGANTEAFF	TGTGCCAGCAGCGTCTCAGGGGCGAACACTGAAGCTTTCTTT